This T cell receptor beta chain is drawn from a study of CD8 T cells in ankylosing spondylitis. Quantitative molecular-barcoded 5'-RACE generated the TCR beta libraries. From the 5' RACE reads, TCRdb called clonotypes with MiXCR, one entry per CDR3 protein. The profile covers some 240,000 distinct CDR3 sequences, with under 30% appearing a single time and over 0.55% taken by the ten largest. This clonotype was counted ten times or more. Its antigen remains unidentified. Points from the study as a whole: A TCR beta motif made of eight highly homologous variants seemed typical of ankylosing spondylitis blood.

Germline V CDR1 and CDR2: MGHRA, YSYEKL. This CDR3 contains 16 residues. Trimming removed 0 bases at V and 1 base at J, with 11 bases between. J is TRBJ2-3 and V is TRBV4-1; D is ambiguous. The sequencing sample was made of blood, either unsorted or a sorted T cell fraction (not recorded which). The sequence was obtained from a male donor with ankylosing spondylitis or in good health (not recorded which). The CDR3 bases are TGCGCCAGCAGCCAAGACCCTGTAGTGGGCACAGATACGCAGTATTTT. This encodes CASSQDPVVGTDTQYF.